This TCR beta chain was obtained from a study of shared clonotypes between healthy human individuals. It was around 180 ng DNA, approximately 28,000 T cell genomes, that sorted-subset replicate PCRs used. Sequencing was performed with immunoSEQ multiplex PCR; in TCRdb, only in-frame clones are kept and a portion is missing. This sample has about 2 million clones, with just under 95% found just once. CD45RO-negative, CCR7-selected cells formed the naive CD8 fraction, which excluded terminally differentiated effector memory CD45RA+ cells. Concerning this clone: The sample has other DNA sequences that encode this CDR3 too.

Trimming took 0 bases from V and 0 from J, leaving 10 bases between them. CDR1 and CDR2 from the germline V gene are SGHNT and YYREEE (reference sequence). The CDR3 has 15 amino acids. The sequenced sample consisted of naive CD8+ T cells sorted from blood. The gene calls are TRBV5-4 and TRBJ2-7; D might be TRBD2 (6 bases). This receptor was identified in a man younger than 35 in good health. The chain's CDR3 is CASSLGRGSSYEQYF. CDR3 sequence (DNA): TGTGCCAGCAGCTTGGGACGGGGGAGCTCCTACGAGCAGTACTTC.